This is a list of T cell receptor beta chains from one sample in a study of T-cell memory formation after mild COVID-19. Using its own MiXCR run on the 5' RACE reads, TCRdb lists one record per CDR3 protein. The sample yields about 210,000 distinct CDR3 sequences, 27% seen once. Sequences were obtained from PBMCs or a T cell subset sorted from them (not recorded which). The source of these receptors is an adult woman who had mild COVID-19 (a few samples of this study predate the infection). Cell type and time point are not known. Both conserved end residues are part of each CDR3. D genes are given only for firm matches. Size is stated for part of the rows, as once, few or many counts, or as a class when the clone is expanded.

cdr3_nt: TGTGCCAGTAGTAGGATGAGGCGGGACAGGGGTAATCAGCCCCAGCATTTT; cdr3_aa: CASSRMRRDRGNQPQHF; d_call: TRBD1; clone_size: .; v_call: TRBV19; j_call: TRBJ1-5
cdr3_nt: TGTGCCAGCAGCCAAGATGTGCCCGATACGCAGTATTTT; cdr3_aa: CASSQDVPDTQYF; d_call: .; clone_size: few; v_call: TRBV3-1; j_call: TRBJ2-3
cdr3_nt: TGTGCCAGCTCACCGAGGACAGGCGCTCGGTACGAGCAGTACTTC; cdr3_aa: CASSPRTGARYEQYF; d_call: TRBD1; clone_size: .; v_call: TRBV18; j_call: TRBJ2-7
cdr3_nt: TGCGCCAGCACCTGGATCCCGCGAGAGGGGCTTATCGGGGAGCTGTTTTTT; cdr3_aa: CASTWIPREGLIGELFF; d_call: .; clone_size: .; v_call: TRBV5-1; j_call: TRBJ2-2
cdr3_nt: TGTGCTAGTGGTTTAATTGTGGGGGCTAACACTGAAGCTTTCTTT; cdr3_aa: CASGLIVGANTEAFF; d_call: .; clone_size: few; v_call: TRBV12-5; j_call: TRBJ1-1
cdr3_nt: TGTGCCAGTAGTATGGGGACTTCTTATGAGCAGTTCTTC; cdr3_aa: CASSMGTSYEQFF; d_call: .; clone_size: .; v_call: TRBV19; j_call: TRBJ2-1
cdr3_nt: TGCGCCAGCAACCCCTTCATGGACAGCGAACCTTACAATGAGCAGTTCTTC; cdr3_aa: CASNPFMDSEPYNEQFF; d_call: .; clone_size: .; v_call: TRBV4-3; j_call: TRBJ2-1
cdr3_nt: TGCGCCAGCAGCCAAGATTCAACGGGTAATCAGCCCCAGCATTTT; cdr3_aa: CASSQDSTGNQPQHF; d_call: .; clone_size: .; v_call: TRBV4-1; j_call: TRBJ1-5
cdr3_nt: TGTGCCAGCAGCTTAGCGCGTCAGGTCGGAGGTGACACCATATATTTT; cdr3_aa: CASSLARQVGGDTIYF; d_call: .; clone_size: many; v_call: TRBV7-6; j_call: TRBJ1-3
cdr3_nt: TGTGCCAGCAGCTTAACGTCAGTCGAGCAGTACTTC; cdr3_aa: CASSLTSVEQYF; d_call: .; clone_size: .; v_call: TRBV7-9; j_call: TRBJ2-7
cdr3_nt: TGTGCCAGCAGCCCCATTAGGAGCTCCTACGAGCAGTACTTC; cdr3_aa: CASSPIRSSYEQYF; d_call: .; clone_size: few; v_call: TRBV14; j_call: TRBJ2-7
cdr3_nt: TGTGCCAGCAGATTAAGAGGGCTAGATGACGAGCAGTTCTTC; cdr3_aa: CASRLRGLDDEQFF; d_call: .; clone_size: few; v_call: TRBV2; j_call: TRBJ2-1
cdr3_nt: TGTGCCAGCAGTCCTGACAGTATGAACACTGAAGCTTTCTTT; cdr3_aa: CASSPDSMNTEAFF; d_call: .; clone_size: few; v_call: TRBV9; j_call: TRBJ1-1
cdr3_nt: TGTGCCAGCAGTTACTCGAACAGGGTGGGCTATGGCTACACCTTC; cdr3_aa: CASSYSNRVGYGYTF; d_call: .; clone_size: .; v_call: TRBV6-5; j_call: TRBJ1-2
cdr3_nt: TGTGCCACCAGCAGGGCCAATCAGCCCCAGCATTTT; cdr3_aa: CATSRANQPQHF; d_call: .; clone_size: .; v_call: TRBV15; j_call: TRBJ1-5